This is a list of T cell receptor beta chains from one sample in a study of T-cell memory formation after mild COVID-19. TCRdb re-analysed the 5' RACE reads in MiXCR, keeping a single row per CDR3 protein. The sample shows fewer than 650,000 distinct CDR3 sequences, roughly 22% of them seen only once. Sample: PBMCs or a T cell subset sorted from them (not recorded which). The receptors were gathered from an adult woman who had mild COVID-19 (a few samples of this study predate the infection). Cell type and time point are not known. Both conserved end residues are part of each CDR3. D genes are given only for firm matches. Clone size is not always given. Where it is, it says once, few, many or a class for expanded clones.

abundance,j_gene,d_gene,v_gene,CDR3nt,CDR3aa
-,TRBJ2-2,-,TRBV7-9,TGTGCCAGCAGCTTTGTCAGTTTTAGCGAGTACACCGGGGAGCTGTTTTTT,CASSFVSFSEYTGELFF
few,TRBJ1-1,-,TRBV7-8,TGTGCCAGCAGCCCCCCGGGGCGAATCATGAACACTGAAGCTTTCTTT,CASSPPGRIMNTEAFF
many,TRBJ1-5,-,TRBV20-1,TGCAGTGCTCAGCACGGGACAAGGCTCGGCAATCAGCCCCAGCATTTT,CSAQHGTRLGNQPQHF
-,TRBJ2-1,TRBD1,TRBV20-1,TGCAGTGCTAGGTTACGGGACAGGGTATACAATGAGCAGTTCTTC,CSARLRDRVYNEQFF
few,TRBJ2-3,TRBD2,TRBV2,TGTGCCAGCAGTTACGGGGGGGCAGGCACAGATACGCAGTATTTT,CASSYGGAGTDTQYF
-,TRBJ1-4,-,TRBV6-1,TGTGCCAGCAGTCAACAGGGCCTTGGGCTGTTTTTT,CASSQQGLGLFF
-,TRBJ2-7,TRBD1,TRBV7-9,TGTGCCAGCAGCGCCGAGGACAGGGGACACTACGAGCAGTACTTC,CASSAEDRGHYEQYF
-,TRBJ1-2,-,TRBV10-3,TGTGCCATCAGTGAGTCAGGGGAAAACTATGGCTACACCTTC,CAISESGENYGYTF
few,TRBJ1-2,-,TRBV12-3/TRBV12-4,TGTGCCAGCGGAGACTCCGCAGGCTACACCTTC,CASGDSAGYTF
-,TRBJ2-1,-,TRBV6-6,TGTGCCAGCAGTTACTCGCGAGCAGTACATGAGCAGTTCTTC,CASSYSRAVHEQFF
few,TRBJ2-1,TRBD2,TRBV7-2,TGTGCCAGCAGCTTACAGGGACTAGCGTCTTACAATGAGCAGTTCTTC,CASSLQGLASYNEQFF
-,TRBJ2-7,-,TRBV18,TGTGCCAGCTCACCACCGGCCCCTCGGGATTACGAGCAGTACTTC,CASSPPAPRDYEQYF
-,TRBJ2-1,-,TRBV12-3/TRBV12-4,TGTGCCAGCAGAAACCGTTTAGGCCTTAACAATGAGCAGTTCTTC,CASRNRLGLNNEQFF
-,TRBJ2-3,TRBD2,TRBV30,TGTGCCTGGAGTGGGGCGGGGACTAGCGGATTCACAGATACGCAGTATTTT,CAWSGAGTSGFTDTQYF
few,TRBJ2-2,-,TRBV5-1,TGCGCCAGCAGCGCAGGGACGGTCACCGGGGAGCTGTTTTTT,CASSAGTVTGELFF
-,TRBJ1-1,-,TRBV18,TGTGCCAGCTCACCAATCCTCGGGACACGGAACACTGAAGCTTTCTTT,CASSPILGTRNTEAFF
-,TRBJ2-1,-,TRBV29-1,TGCAGCGTTGCCCCCACCTACAATGAGCAGTTCTTC,CSVAPTYNEQFF
few,TRBJ2-1,TRBD1,TRBV6-5,TGTGCCAGCAGCCACCCCTGGAGGGTCATGGGACAGGGGGCATATGAGCAGTTCTTC,CASSHPWRVMGQGAYEQFF
once,TRBJ2-7,-,TRBV3-1,TGTGCCAGCAGCCAATGGGGGGAAGGGTACTACGAGCAGTACTTC,CASSQWGEGYYEQYF